The 20 T cell receptor beta chains below all came from one sample that was sequenced in a study of HIV-infected patients and healthy controls. The repertoire came from unfractionated whole blood and reflected all unsorted peripheral T cells. cDNA was made from about 480 ng RNA using alpha and beta constant primers. Alpha and beta chain libraries were made separately by chain-specific third strand synthesis with multiplexing indices. TCRdb redid the calling of the 5' RACE reads with MiXCR, one entry per CDR3 protein. Of approximately 400 distinct CDR3 sequences detected, about 71% appear once; the ten largest clones hold around 62%. The sequencing used blood, collected before antiretroviral therapy. The receptors were gathered from an adult with HIV infection.

About this clonotype: This beta chain turned up in a library designed for alpha chains; as an off-target read, its abundance says little. The genes are TRBV6-6 and TRBJ1-6, with TRBD1 as a possible D gene (5 bases). CDR3 length equals 14 residues. The germline gives CDR1 MNHNY, CDR2 SVGAGI (reference sequence). V was shortened by 5 bases and J by 10 bases, with 15 bases between the two germline ends. CDR3 nucleotides: TGTGCCAGCAGTCCAGCCCCAGACAGATCACCCCTCCACTTT. Translating it yields CASSPAPDRSPLHF.

To note about this clonotype: In a library made to pick up alpha chains, this beta chain is a stray read with a size that means little. The CDR3 sequence: CALGASGEETQYF. CDR3 coding DNA: TGTGCCTTGGGGGCTAGCGGGGAAGAGACCCAGTACTTC. The genes are TRBV28 and TRBJ2-5; 9 bases line up with TRBD2. The V gene's germline CDR1 is MDHEN and CDR2 SYDVKM. The V segment lost 11 bases and the J segment 3 bases; nucleotides outside the gene matches: 7. The CDR3 is 13 residues long. Using reference TRBV28 and TRBJ2-5 for the parts outside the CDR3, the full variable domain is DVKVTQSSRYLVKRTGEKVFLECVQDMDHENMFWYRQDPGLGLRLIYFSYDVKMKEKGDIPEGYSVSREKKERFSLILESASTNQTSMYLCALGASGEETQYFGPGTRLLVL.

In the case of this clonotype: Since it is a stray read in a library aimed at alpha chains, this beta chain has a size that is not meaningful. This rearrangement joins TRBV20-1 to TRBJ2-5; TRBD1 agrees at 7 bases. The J segment lost 4 bases and the V segment lost 6 bases, leaving 5 bases of the junction unmatched. Germline V gives CDR1 DFQATT, CDR2 SNEGSKA (reference sequence). The CDR3 loop spans 12 amino acids. The CDR3 is CSAPGTAETQYF. CDR3 DNA: TGCAGTGCCCCCGGGACAGCAGAGACCCAGTACTTC.

As concerns this clonotype: This beta chain lies outside the target of a library built for alpha chains; its clone size means little. The V and J genes are TRBV10-1 and TRBJ2-1, with D possibly being TRBD2 (5 bases). Germline-derived CDR1 and CDR2 are WNHNN and SYGVQD (reference sequence). The CDR3 covers 12 residues. V lost 7 bases to trimming and J lost 9 bases, with 13 bases between them. As DNA, the CDR3 is TGCGCCAGCATTCGAGACGGGGTTGAGCAGTTCTTC. This sequence encodes CASIRDGVEQFF.

Notes on this clonotype: Little can be read into the size of this beta chain, an off-target read in a library designed for alpha chains. CDR3 loop: CSARPPDSYEQYF. In DNA, the CDR3 is TGCAGTGCTAGACCTCCGGACAGCTACGAGCAGTACTTC. This chain connects TRBV20-1 to TRBJ2-7, with a tentative D call TRBD1 (6 bases). In germline, CDR1 is DFQATT, CDR2 SNEGSKA (reference sequence). This CDR3 has 13 residues. Trimming took 2 bases from V and 3 from J, leaving 11 bases between them.

Comment on this clonotype: The library was designed around alpha chains, so this beta chain is a stray read whose abundance carries little weight. The J gene is TRBJ2-3, the V gene TRBV10-3, with D possibly TRBD2 on 5 matching bases. Germline V gives CDR1 ENHRY, CDR2 SYGVKD. Trimming cost V 4 bases and J 1 base, with 9 bases left between them. The CDR3 spans 14 residues. The CDR3 sequence: CAISVRAGTDTQYF. The CDR3 bases are TGTGCCATCAGTGTGAGGGCGGGCACAGATACGCAGTATTTT.

This clonotype was picked up a small number of times. Within a library made for alpha chains, this beta chain is off target, and its count is uninformative. V gene TRBV15 combines with J gene TRBJ1-2; TRBD1 aligns across 8 bases. The CDR3 length is 14 residues. The V gene's germline CDR1 is LNHNV and CDR2 YYDKDF (reference sequence). V was clipped by 6 bases and J by 4 bases; unmatched bases: 7. DNA of the CDR3: TGTGCCACCAGTTGGGGACAGGAGAGCTATGGCTACACCTTC. Its protein product is CATSWGQESYGYTF.

As for this clonotype: With the library built for alpha chains, this beta chain is off target and its frequency is not meaningful. J is TRBJ2-3 and V is TRBV9; no definite D call. Germline CDR1 and CDR2: SGDLS and YYNGEE. Trimming took off 7 bases at V and 2 bases at J, with 14 bases between the two ends. The CDR3 consists of 14 residues. The CDR3 region is CASVDGSTTDTQYF. DNA for the CDR3: TGTGCCAGCGTAGATGGATCCACCACAGATACGCAGTATTTT.

By sample share, this clonotype is hyperexpanded. Little can be read into the size of this beta chain, an off-target read in a library designed for alpha chains. The CDR3 DNA reads as TGTGCCAGCAGTCCGAATTCTAAGGGGCTACAGCCCCAGCATTTT. It specifies CASSPNSKGLQPQHF. J is TRBJ1-5 and V is TRBV28; TRBD1 might be the D (5 bases). Germline CDR1 and CDR2: MDHEN and SYDVKM. V lost 5 bases and J lost 7, with 18 bases in between. This CDR3 is built from 15 residues.

Concerning this clonotype: The library was built for alpha chains, so this beta chain is an off-target read and its size means little. This chain uses TRBV6-5 with TRBJ2-7; 8 bases agree with TRBD2. The trim removed 7 bases at V and 3 bases at J, leaving 5 bases unmatched. The CDR3 covers 13 residues. Germline V gives CDR1 MNHEY, CDR2 SVGAGI. DNA for the CDR3: TGTGCCAGCAAGGCGGGAGGAAACTACGAGCAGTACTTC. Its translation: CASKAGGNYEQYF.

Note on this clonotype: This beta chain turned up in a library designed for alpha chains; as an off-target read, its abundance says little. The chain uses TRBV12-3 or TRBV12-4 and TRBJ1-5; D call uncertain. Trimming stripped 7 bases from V and 7 bases from J, with 11 bases between. The CDR3 is 12 residues long. The CDR3 loop reads CASTLRGQPQHF. DNA for the CDR3: TGTGCCAGCACCCTGCGGGGACAGCCCCAGCATTTT.

Relative to its sample, this clonotype is hyperexpanded. Since the library was made to target alpha chains, this beta chain is a stray read and its abundance is not meaningful. J is TRBJ2-3 and V is TRBV3-1; 7 bases are a match to TRBD2. Germline values: CDR1 LGHDT, CDR2 YNNKEL (reference sequence). After removal of 1 base from V and 4 bases from J, the junction contained 11 bases not matched to a gene. CDR3 size: 17 residues. CDR3 in DNA: TGTGCCAGCAGCCAAGGAATAGCGGGCTACCGCCCAGATACGCAGTATTTT. It encodes CASSQGIAGYRPDTQYF.

A note on this clonotype: The library was built for alpha chains, so this beta chain is an off-target read and its size means little. This chain joins TRBV6-5 and TRBJ2-7; D is undetermined. Germline CDR1 reads MNHEY; CDR2 reads SVGAGI. The V end was cut by 2 bases, the J end by 0 bases, with 5 bases between. The CDR3 spans 13 residues. The chain's CDR3 is CASSYRDSYEQYF. DNA of the CDR3: TGTGCCAGCAGTTACAGGGACTCCTACGAGCAGTACTTC.

A few counts support this clonotype. Being off target in a library aimed at alpha chains, this beta chain has a size of little meaning. In DNA, the CDR3 is TGTGCCAGCAGTGAAATATCACAGGCCAGGGAGCAGTTCTTC. Residues: CASSEISQAREQFF. V gene TRBV2 combines with J gene TRBJ2-1; tentative D call: TRBD1 (5 bases). From germline, CDR1 is SNHLY and CDR2 FYNNEI. V shed 2 bases and J shed 10 bases, with 15 bases lying between them. This CDR3 has 14 residues. Variable domain in full (rest from reference TRBV2 and TRBJ2-1): EPEVTQTPSHQVTQMGQEVILRCVPISNHLYFYWYRQILGQKVEFLVSFYNNEISEKSEIFDDQFSVERPDGSNFTLKIRSTKLEDSAMYFCASSEISQAREQFFGPGTRLTVL.

As concerns this clonotype: With the library built for alpha chains, this beta chain is off target and its frequency is not meaningful. The chain joins TRBV27 to TRBJ1-1; D is possibly TRBD1 (5 bases). The CDR3 consists of 14 residues. The ends were cut back, 10 bases at V and 0 bases at J, with 15 bases in the middle. Germline CDR1 is MNHEY and CDR2 is SMNVEV (reference sequence). The CDR3 region is CATSATVMNTEAFF. CDR3 coding DNA: TGTGCCACCTCTGCGACAGTAATGAACACTGAAGCTTTCTTT.

Details on this clonotype: This beta chain is a stray sequence in a library constructed for alpha chains; its clone size is not meaningful. The J gene is TRBJ2-3, the V gene TRBV7-2; no firm D call. Deletions cut 0 bases from V and 6 bases from J, with 4 bases between. Germline V gives CDR1 SGHTA, CDR2 FQGNSA. The CDR3 is 12 amino acids. The CDR3 sequence: CASSLARDTQYF. DNA for the CDR3: TGTGCCAGCAGCTTAGCCCGGGATACGCAGTATTTT.

This clonotype turned up a few times. For a library built for alpha chains, this beta chain is a stray read; little rests on its size. This chain joins TRBV4-2 and TRBJ1-5, with 9 bases fitting TRBD1. After removal of 2 bases from V and 2 bases from J, the junction contained 10 bases not matched to a gene. This CDR3 is built from 18 residues. Germline V lookup: CDR1 LGHNA, CDR2 YNFKEQ. The CDR3 coding sequence is TGTGCCAGCAGCCAAACGGGACAGGGAGGGACGGGCAATCAGCCCCAGCATTTT. This translates into CASSQTGQGGTGNQPQHF.

This clonotype was counted between two and nine times. This beta chain came through as a stray read in a library set up for alpha chains, and its size says little. V and J are TRBV2 and TRBJ2-7; D possibly corresponds to TRBD2 (5 bases). Germline V CDR1 and CDR2: SNHLY, FYNNEI. V dropped 2 bases and J dropped 4 bases, with 18 bases sitting between them. The CDR3 has 16 residues. CDR3 bases: TGTGCCAGCAGTGAACTCGGACTCGTCTTGGGATACGAGCAGTACTTC. Its translation is CASSELGLVLGYEQYF. Complete variable domain (other parts from reference TRBV2 and TRBJ2-7): EPEVTQTPSHQVTQMGQEVILRCVPISNHLYFYWYRQILGQKVEFLVSFYNNEISEKSEIFDDQFSVERPDGSNFTLKIRSTKLEDSAMYFCASSELGLVLGYEQYFGPGTRLTVT.

Points on this clonotype: This beta chain is a stray sequence in a library constructed for alpha chains; its clone size is not meaningful. The chain uses TRBV7-2 and TRBJ2-3; D remains unclear. CDR1 SGHTA and CDR2 FQGNSA come from the germline V gene. The V gene lost 1 base and the J gene lost 2 bases, with 10 bases spanning the gap. The CDR3 consists of 15 residues. The CDR3 DNA sequence: TGTGCCAGCAGCTTAGTCTCAGACAACACAGATACGCAGTATTTT. Translating it yields CASSLVSDNTDTQYF.

To note about this clonotype: This beta chain turned up in a library designed for alpha chains; as an off-target read, its abundance says little. CDR3 DNA sequence: TGCAGCGTTGACGGGGCGACCAATGAGCAGTTCTTC. Encoded protein: CSVDGATNEQFF. V usage is TRBV29-1 and J usage is TRBJ2-1, with D perhaps being TRBD1 or TRBD2 (5 bases each). The CDR3 is 12 residues long. V was cut by 3 bases and J by 6 bases, with 9 bases left in between. CDR1 SQVTM and CDR2 ANQGSEA come from the germline V gene.